The 17 T cell receptor beta chains reported below all come from one sample, sequenced in a study of blood T cell repertoires in COVID-19 (dated by TCRdb to the early 2020s). The receptor library was made with the immunoSEQ multiplex PCR assay. TCRdb's version of the immuneACCESS table is confined to in-frame rearrangements and falls short of the full clone set. An unresolved V gene accounts for under half of the shortfall where checked; the remainder is of unknown origin. Present in this sample are tens of thousands of clones, 65% to 90% of which were seen just once. In total, the top ten clones hold approximately 5.8% of the sample. Material for sequencing was peripheral blood. All receptors derive from an elderly man with COVID-19, enrolled during active disease.

The DNA of the CDR3 is TGTGCCACCAGTGGCGGCTCTGGAAACACCATATATTTT. Translated: CATSGGSGNTIYF. The genes are TRBV24-1 and TRBJ1-3; no firm D call. There are 13 residues in the CDR3. Germline V gene sequence: CDR1 KGHDR, CDR2 SFDVKD. V lost 5 bases, J lost 0 bases, and 4 bases lay in between.

This clone was counted once. Here the CDR3 DNA reads TGTGCCAGCAGTCCCCGGGGGGGGAACACTGAAGCTTTCTTT. Its translation is CASSPRGGNTEAFF. The rearrangement links TRBV27 to TRBJ1-1; perhaps TRBD1 as D (5 bases). The CDR3 contains 14 residues. Germline CDR1 and CDR2: MNHEY and SMNVEV (reference sequence). The ends were cut back, 5 bases at V and 1 base at J, with 11 bases in the middle.

The J gene is TRBJ1-5, the V gene TRBV28, with D hard to call. CDR3 size: 15 residues. The germline V gene encodes CDR1 MDHEN and CDR2 SYDVKM. Trimming removed 3 bases at V and 3 bases at J, with 12 bases between. CDR3 sequence (DNA): TGTGCCAGCAGTTTTGCTTCCGGGTTCAATCAGCCCCAGCATTTT. Amino acids: CASSFASGFNQPQHF.

The chain joins TRBV4-2 to TRBJ1-1; 7 nucleotides agree with TRBD1. This CDR3 has 14 residues. After removal of 4 bases from V and 4 bases from J, the junction contained 6 bases not matched to a gene. The germline CDR1 and CDR2 sequences are LGHNA and YNFKEQ. The CDR3 spells CASSRRQGFTEAFF. The CDR3 coding sequence is TGTGCCAGCAGCCGCCGACAGGGATTCACTGAAGCTTTCTTT.

This rearrangement joins TRBV5-1 to TRBJ2-5; 8 nucleotides line up with TRBD1. Losses at the gene ends were 1 base for V and 4 bases for J; bases not matched to a gene: 9. This CDR3 has 16 residues. Germline CDR1 is SGHRS and CDR2 is YFSETQ. The DNA for the CDR3 is TGCGCCAGCAGCTTGACGACGACAGGGGTTTCAGAGACCCAGTACTTC. Amino acid sequence: CASSLTTTGVSETQYF.

J is TRBJ1-2 and V is TRBV9; D not resolved. Trimming removed 4 bases at V and 0 bases at J, with 16 bases between. Germline CDR1 and CDR2: SGDLS and YYNGEE. This CDR3 spans 16 amino acids. For the CDR3, the DNA is TGTGCCAGCAGCTTAAGCGGGTCACCCTCTAACTATGGCTACACCTTC. Protein: CASSLSGSPSNYGYTF.

The chain carries TRBV29-1 and TRBJ1-1; 9 bases align to TRBD1. Germline-derived CDR1 and CDR2 are SQVTM and ANQGSEA. The CDR3 has 13 amino acids. V shed 7 bases and J 4 bases; nucleotides not matched to a gene: 7. Here the CDR3 DNA reads TGCAGCGCCGGGACAGGGACGGTCACTGAAGCTTTCTTT. This gives the protein CSAGTGTVTEAFF.

This clone was found once. The gene calls are TRBV4-3 and TRBJ1-2, with 8 bases fitting TRBD1. Germline values: CDR1 LGHNA, CDR2 YSLEER. The V and J ends lost 4 bases and 0 bases, in that order; junction bases with no gene match: 10. CDR3 length: 17 amino acids. The CDR3 sequence is CASSPGQGIGPNYGYTF. Written as DNA, the CDR3 is TGCGCCAGCAGCCCCGGACAGGGAATCGGGCCTAACTATGGCTACACCTTC.

This chain joins TRBV19 and TRBJ1-3, with D uncertain. The CDR3 is made up of 15 amino acids. V lost 3 bases to trimming and J lost 0 bases, with 9 bases between them. Germline V gene data show CDR1 as LNHDA and CDR2 as SQIVND (reference sequence). CDR3 coding DNA: TGTGCCAGTAGTATCTCCGGGGACTCTGGAAACACCATATATTTT. It is translated as CASSISGDSGNTIYF.

The CDR3 coding sequence is TGTGCCAGCAGCTTCGACAGGGACTACGAGCAGTACTTC. Translating it yields CASSFDRDYEQYF. The chain recombines TRBV2 with TRBJ2-7; 7 bases align to TRBD1. The V segment lost 6 bases and the J segment 3 bases; nucleotides outside the gene matches: 5. CDR3 size: 13 residues. CDR1 is SNHLY and CDR2 is FYNNEI in the germline V gene. The full variable domain, its missing parts supplied by reference TRBV2 and TRBJ2-7, is EPEVTQTPSHQVTQMGQEVILRCVPISNHLYFYWYRQILGQKVEFLVSFYNNEISEKSEIFDDQFSVERPDGSNFTLKIRSTKLEDSAMYFCASSFDRDYEQYFGPGTRLTVT.

There are a few counts of this clone. V gene TRBV9 combines with J gene TRBJ2-5; TRBD1 agrees at 7 bases. V lost 0 bases, J lost 2 bases, and 1 base stayed unmatched. Looked up from germline, CDR1 is SGDLS and CDR2 is YYNGEE. CDR3 length: 14 residues. CDR3 residues: CASSVGRGQETQYF. The DNA for the CDR3 is TGTGCCAGCAGCGTAGGCAGGGGGCAAGAGACCCAGTACTTC.

CDR3 bases: TGCGCCAGCAGCCCCTCGGTACAGGGAGAGTCGATTAACTATGGCTACACCTTC. Its translation: CASSPSVQGESINYGYTF. The rearrangement uses TRBV4-1 and TRBJ1-2; D may be TRBD1 (6 bases). The CDR3 sequence is 18 residues long. Germline loops: CDR1 MGHRA, CDR2 YSYEKL. V was cut by 4 bases and J by 1 base, with 22 bases left in between.

The rearrangement links TRBV7-8 to TRBJ1-1; D is unresolved. Germline V lookup: CDR1 SGHVS, CDR2 FQNEAQ. The CDR3 spans 13 residues. Between the trimmed V and J ends, which lost 3 bases and 3 bases, there was a span of 8 bases. The CDR3 loop is CASSFEGYTEAFF. CDR3 coding DNA: TGTGCCAGCAGCTTTGAGGGATACACTGAAGCTTTCTTT.

The chain recombines TRBV10-1 with TRBJ1-2; D uncertain. Germline CDR1 reads WNHNN; CDR2 reads SYGVQD (reference sequence). Trimming left V 2 bases short and J 4 bases short, with 5 bases between. This CDR3 is built from 12 residues. The CDR3 nucleotides read TGCGCCAGCAGTGAGGGCAGCTATGGCTACACCTTC. Encoded protein: CASSEGSYGYTF.

The chain couples TRBV6-2 or TRBV6-3 to TRBJ2-7, with TRBD2 as a possible D gene (6 bases). V lost 3 bases, J lost 5 bases, and 8 bases lay in between. The CDR3 sequence is 12 residues long. Germline assignment: CDR1 MNHEY and CDR2 SVGEGT. The CDR3 region has the DNA TGTGCCAGCAGTTATGGAGGGAACGAGCAGTACTTC. This sequence encodes CASSYGGNEQYF.

This clone was detected only once. CDR3 coding DNA: TGCGCCAGCAGCTCGGGACAGAGCACAGATACGCAGTATTTT. The encoded protein is CASSSGQSTDTQYF. V usage is TRBV5-1 and J usage is TRBJ2-3; 7 nucleotides align to TRBD1. V lost 3 bases and J lost 0; bases outside the gene matches: 1. The V gene's germline CDR1 is SGHRS and CDR2 YFSETQ. The CDR3 has 14 residues.

This rearrangement joins TRBV7-9 to TRBJ1-4; 7 nucleotides align to TRBD1. Trimming at V came to 5 bases and at J to 0 bases, leaving 3 bases not matched to a gene. From germline, CDR1 is SEHNR and CDR2 FQNEAQ (reference sequence). The CDR3 spans 15 residues. The CDR3: CASSPGQPTNEKLFF. The CDR3 bases are TGTGCCAGCAGCCCGGGACAGCCAACTAATGAAAAACTGTTTTTT.